One and the same sample provided the 14 T cell receptor beta chains below, sequenced in a study of technical replicates of blood from a handful of donors. Some clones are missing from TCRdb's copy, which holds only in-frame ones; the method was immunoSEQ multiplex PCR. The profile shows 75,000 to 95,000 clones, about 90% of them singletons. Specimen: T cells isolated from PBMCs. Receptor source: a human donor in good health.

This sequence joins TRBV7-2 and TRBJ2-1, with TRBD2 as a possible D gene (6 bases). V lost 1 base to trimming and J lost 6 bases, with 10 bases between them. This CDR3 region has 14 residues. The germline gives CDR1 SGHTA, CDR2 FQGNSA. The CDR3 DNA follows: TGTGCCAGCAGCTTAGGGGACTCGCGCAATGAGCAGTTCTTC. It is translated as CASSLGDSRNEQFF.

This rearrangement joins TRBV25-1 to TRBJ1-1, with unresolved D. CDR1 and CDR2 from the germline V gene are MGHDK and SYGVNS. CDR3 length: 14 amino acids. V lost 1 base, J lost 6 bases, and 12 bases lay in between. CDR3 bases: TGTGCCAGCAGTGAATTGGGAGAGGGAGCTGAAGCTTTCTTT. Its protein is CASSELGEGAEAFF.

This clone was observed once. The rearrangement joins TRBV2 to TRBJ2-3, with TRBD2 as a possible D gene (5 bases). Germline V gives CDR1 SNHLY, CDR2 FYNNEI. V was clipped by 9 bases and J by 4 bases, with 14 bases between them. The CDR3 length is 13 residues. CDR3 sequence (DNA): TGTGCCAGTGAGCGGATGCCCCCAGATACGCAGTATTTT. Amino acid sequence: CASERMPPDTQYF.

The V and J genes are TRBV6-5 and TRBJ2-3; 8 nucleotides align to TRBD2. Germline V gene sequence: CDR1 MNHEY, CDR2 SVGAGI. V shed 2 bases, J shed 2 bases, and the junction held 6 bases outside the gene matches. This CDR3 spans 16 amino acids. The CDR3 bases are TGTGCCAGCAGTTACGGGGCGGGGGGTATCACAGATACGCAGTATTTT. Residues: CASSYGAGGITDTQYF.

V usage is TRBV7-9 and J usage is TRBJ1-2; D is possibly TRBD1 (5 bases). CDR3 length equals 14 residues. The ends were cut back, 7 bases at V and 4 bases at J, with 16 bases in the middle. Germline assignment: CDR1 SEHNR and CDR2 FQNEAQ (reference sequence). CDR3 sequence: CASNPGGFLYGYTF. CDR3 sequence (DNA): TGTGCCAGCAACCCGGGGGGGTTCCTCTATGGCTACACCTTC. Looking up the rest from reference TRBV7-9 and TRBJ1-2 gives the full variable domain: DTGVSQNPRHKITKRGQNVTFRCDPISEHNRLYWYRQTLGQGPEFLTYFQNEAQLEKSRLLSDRFSAERPKGSFSTLEIQRTEQGDSAMYLCASNPGGFLYGYTFGSGTRLTVV.

This sequence joins TRBV6-1 and TRBJ1-4; D call uncertain. The CDR3 is made up of 13 amino acids. V lost 6 bases, J lost 4 bases, and 9 bases lay in between. The germline CDR1 and CDR2 sequences are MNHNS and SASEGT. DNA for the CDR3: TGTGCCAGCAGAGGCAGGTATAATGAAAAACTGTTTTTT. Its translation is CASRGRYNEKLFF.

The chain carries TRBV19 and TRBJ2-4; a possible D gene is TRBD2 (6 bases). CDR3 length equals 15 residues. The germline V gene encodes CDR1 LNHDA and CDR2 SQIVND (reference sequence). Deletions cut 6 bases from V and 8 bases from J, with 20 bases between. In DNA form, the CDR3 reads TGTGCCAGTAGGTTGGAGGGTACGAGAGGGGACATTCAGTACTTC. Translating it yields CASRLEGTRGDIQYF. Filled out from reference TRBV19 and TRBJ2-4, the complete variable domain reads DGGITQSPKYLFRKEGQNVTLSCEQNLNHDAMYWYRQDPGQGLRLIYYSQIVNDFQKGDIAEGYSVSREKKESFPLTVTSAQKNPTAFYLCASRLEGTRGDIQYFGAGTRLSVL.

J is TRBJ2-2 and V is TRBV6-5, with TRBD1 identical over 7 bases. V shed 1 base, J shed 6 bases, and the junction held 5 bases outside the gene matches. Germline V lookup: CDR1 MNHEY, CDR2 SVGAGI. This CDR3 spans 15 amino acids. The CDR3 DNA follows: TGTGCCAGCAGTTACTTTACTACAGGGGCCGGGGAGCTGTTTTTT. This translates into CASSYFTTGAGELFF.

The chain recombines TRBV6-1 with TRBJ1-4; no clear D. Trimming shortened V by 6 bases and J by 2 bases, and 13 bases separated the two germline ends. Germline loops: CDR1 MNHNS, CDR2 SASEGT. The CDR3 length is 15 residues. CDR3 bases: TGTGCCAGCAGGTCTCGGGATCTTACTAATGAAAAACTGTTTTTT. It yields the protein CASRSRDLTNEKLFF.

This clone came up once. The chain carries TRBV7-9 and TRBJ2-1; maybe TRBD1 (6 bases). V was shortened by 2 bases and J by 4 bases, with 15 bases between the two germline ends. Germline V gives CDR1 SEHNR, CDR2 FQNEAQ (reference sequence). There are 16 residues in the CDR3. DNA of the CDR3: TGTGCCAGCAGCTTATCCACAGGGAGAGGTTACAATGAGCAGTTCTTC. Its translation: CASSLSTGRGYNEQFF.

The chain uses TRBV4-1 and TRBJ1-2; D is possibly TRBD1 (6 bases). CDR1 is MGHRA, CDR2 YSYEKL, per germline. V was clipped by 1 base and J by 4 bases, with 10 bases between them. The CDR3 consists of 14 residues. CDR3 nucleotides: TGCGCCAGCAGCCAAGGAGCCAGGGGCTATGGCTACACCTTC. Residues: CASSQGARGYGYTF.

CDR3 in DNA: TGTGCCAGCAGTTCTAGCGGGAGTTATGCTGAGCAGTTCTTC. This encodes CASSSSGSYAEQFF. The gene calls are TRBV6-1 and TRBJ2-1, with 10 bases fitting TRBD2. Germline trimming cut 5 bases from V and 9 bases from J; bases unmatched to any gene: 7. Germline assignment: CDR1 MNHNS and CDR2 SASEGT. The CDR3 runs to 14 residues.

The chain joins TRBV27 to TRBJ1-6, with a possible D match to TRBD1 (6 bases). Trimming shortened V by 2 bases and J by 4 bases, and 12 bases separated the two germline ends. This CDR3 is 16 amino acids long. Looked up from germline, CDR1 is MNHEY and CDR2 is SMNVEV (reference sequence). The CDR3 is CASSLGSGDYNSPLHF. In DNA form, the CDR3 reads TGTGCCAGCAGTTTAGGCTCAGGGGATTATAATTCACCCCTCCACTTT.

This clone was observed a single time. This rearrangement joins TRBV27 to TRBJ2-5, with D perhaps matching TRBD1 (6 bases). The ends were cut back, 4 bases at V and 1 base at J, with 13 bases in the middle. Per germline, CDR1 MNHEY and CDR2 SMNVEV (reference sequence). CDR3 size: 15 residues. The CDR3 sequence: CASSSNRVVQETQYF. CDR3 nucleotide sequence: TGTGCCAGCAGTTCAAACAGGGTAGTCCAAGAGACCCAGTACTTC.